The sequence of this T cell receptor beta chain was determined in a study of tumor and adjacent non-tumor tissue in lung cancer. Study in general: Samples averaged about 4.3 million productive TCRbeta reads each.

In germline, CDR1 is SGDLS, CDR2 YYNGEE. The CDR3 is 16 amino acids. Losses at the gene ends were 4 bases for V and 0 bases for J; bases not matched to a gene: 10. This sample's RNA came from whole unsorted tissue. The library came from three nested PCR rounds adapted from ARM-PCR protocols. MiXCR, applied by TCRdb to the multiplex PCR reads, yields one record per CDR3 protein. The sample shows over 110,000 distinct CDR3 sequences, 60% to 70% of them seen only once. Sequencing was done on a sample of lung tumor tissue. This sequence originates from a man in his fifties or sixties with small cell lung cancer. The V gene is TRBV9, the J gene TRBJ2-7, with 7 nucleotides matching TRBD1. The CDR3 reads CASSPRQGHSSYEQYF. DNA of the CDR3: TGTGCCAGCAGCCCGAGACAGGGCCATAGCTCCTACGAGCAGTACTTC.